Presented here are 4 T cell receptor beta chains from one specimen sequenced in a study of T cell responses to AZD1222 COVID-19 vaccine (dated by TCRdb to the early 2020s). The method was the immunoSEQ multiplex PCR assay. TCRdb limited this immuneACCESS table to in-frame rearrangements with V and J called. A share of clones is missing; checked studies link under half to unresolved V genes, and the rest is unexplained. Within this sample are about 130,000 clones, with around 93% of them counted one time only. Together, the top ten hold about 6.7% of the sample. This specimen's time point label, interpreted: about 28 days (+/-7) after the second vaccine dose. The sample was peripheral blood, taken 28 days after the second AZD1222 dose. These receptors were taken from an adult who received the AZD1222 COVID-19 vaccine.

V is TRBV11-2 and J is TRBJ2-2; no definite D call. Looked up from germline, CDR1 is SGHAT and CDR2 is FQNNGV. This CDR3 is built from 12 residues. V was cut by 1 base and J by 8 bases, with 5 bases left in between. The DNA of the CDR3 is TGTGCCAGCAGCTTAGTGGGGGGGGAGCTGTTTTTT. This encodes CASSLVGGELFF. Full variable domain (rest looked up from reference TRBV11-2 and TRBJ2-2): EAGVAQSPRYKIIEKRQSVAFWCNPISGHATLYWYQQILGQGPKLLIQFQNNGVVDDSQLPKDRFSAERLKGVDSTLKIQPAKLEDSAVYLCASSLVGGELFFGEGSRLTVL.

The chain uses TRBV5-6 and TRBJ2-2; D unclear. This CDR3 has 13 amino acids. Germline V gene lookup returns CDR1 SGHDT and CDR2 YYEEEE. V lost 1 base, J lost 5 bases, and 6 bases lay in between. CDR3 loop: CASSLFGTGELFF. The CDR3 DNA reads as TGTGCCAGCAGCTTGTTCGGTACCGGGGAGCTGTTTTTT.

The genes are TRBV6-5 and TRBJ1-2, with 9 bases that match TRBD1. Germline V lookup: CDR1 MNHEY, CDR2 SVGAGI. The CDR3 contains 15 residues. The V segment lost 6 bases and the J segment 5 bases; nucleotides outside the gene matches: 10. The DNA of the CDR3 is TGTGCCAGCAGGCGAGATATACAGGGGGCGTATGGCTACACCTTC. It codes for CASRRDIQGAYGYTF.

As concerns this clone: Different DNA sequences within this sample yield the same CDR3. This CDR3 reads CASSYGSNQPQHF. The CDR3 region has the DNA TGTGCCAGCAGCTACGGGAGCAATCAGCCCCAGCATTTT. This chain uses TRBV6-5 with TRBJ1-5, with D unresolved. The CDR3 runs to 13 residues. V lost 6 bases and J 1 base, leaving 7 bases between the germline ends. Germline CDR1 MNHEY, CDR2 SVGAGI.